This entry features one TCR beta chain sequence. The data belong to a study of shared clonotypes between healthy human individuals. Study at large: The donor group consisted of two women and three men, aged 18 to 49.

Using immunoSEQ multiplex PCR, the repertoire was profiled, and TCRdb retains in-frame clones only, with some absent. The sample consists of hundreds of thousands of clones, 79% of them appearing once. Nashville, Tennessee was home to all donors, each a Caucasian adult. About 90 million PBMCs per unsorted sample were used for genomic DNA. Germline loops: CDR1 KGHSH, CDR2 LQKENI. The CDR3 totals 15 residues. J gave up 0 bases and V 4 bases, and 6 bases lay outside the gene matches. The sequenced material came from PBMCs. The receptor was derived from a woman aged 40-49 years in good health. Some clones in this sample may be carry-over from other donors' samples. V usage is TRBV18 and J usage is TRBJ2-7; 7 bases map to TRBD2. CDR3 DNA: TGTGCCAGCTCACGACCACTAGCGAACTCCTACGAGCAGTACTTC. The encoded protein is CASSRPLANSYEQYF.